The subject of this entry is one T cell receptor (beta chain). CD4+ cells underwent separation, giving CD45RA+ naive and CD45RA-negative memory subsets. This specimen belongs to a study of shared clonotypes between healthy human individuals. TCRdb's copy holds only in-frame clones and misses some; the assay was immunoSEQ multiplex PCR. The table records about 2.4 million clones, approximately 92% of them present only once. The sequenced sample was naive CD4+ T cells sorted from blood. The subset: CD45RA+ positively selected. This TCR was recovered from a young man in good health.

The CDR3 nucleotides are TGCGCCAGCAGCTTGCCCGGACAATTGGCTGGCTACACCTTC. Residues: CASSLPGQLAGYTF. The J gene is TRBJ1-2, the V gene TRBV5-1; D is possibly TRBD1 (5 bases). The germline gives CDR1 SGHRS, CDR2 YFSETQ. This CDR3 has 14 residues. The V gene lost 1 base and the J gene lost 7 bases, with 14 bases spanning the gap. Combining the CDR3 with reference TRBV5-1 and TRBJ1-2 gives the whole variable domain KAGVTQTPRYLIKTRGQQVTLSCSPISGHRSVSWYQQTPGQGLQFLFEYFSETQRNKGNFPGRFSGRQFSNSRSEMNVSTLELGDSALYLCASSLPGQLAGYTFGSGTRLTVV.